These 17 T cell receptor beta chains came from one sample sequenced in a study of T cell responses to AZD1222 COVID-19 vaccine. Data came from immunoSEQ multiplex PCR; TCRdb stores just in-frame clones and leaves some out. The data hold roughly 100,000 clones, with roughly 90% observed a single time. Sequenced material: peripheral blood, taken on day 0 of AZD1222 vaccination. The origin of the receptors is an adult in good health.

The DNA for the CDR3 is TGTGCCAGCAGCTTGCAAGGGGGCCCTTACGAGCAGTACTTC. It encodes CASSLQGGPYEQYF. The chain has TRBV5-5 and TRBJ2-7; 7 nucleotides align to TRBD1. This CDR3 contains 14 residues. Germline V gene lookup returns CDR1 SGHKS and CDR2 YYEKEE (reference sequence). V was clipped by 1 base and J by 4 bases; unmatched bases: 5.

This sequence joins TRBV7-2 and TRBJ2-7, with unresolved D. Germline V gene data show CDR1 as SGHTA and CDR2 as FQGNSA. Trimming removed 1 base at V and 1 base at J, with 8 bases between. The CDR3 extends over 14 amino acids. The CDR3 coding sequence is TGTGCCAGCAGCTTAGAAATAAGTTCCTACGAGCAGTACTTC. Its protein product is CASSLEISSYEQYF.

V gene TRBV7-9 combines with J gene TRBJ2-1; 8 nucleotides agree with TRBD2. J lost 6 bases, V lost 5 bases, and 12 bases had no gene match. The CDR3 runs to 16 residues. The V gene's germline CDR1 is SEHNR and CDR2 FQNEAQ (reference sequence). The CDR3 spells CASSPSGLAGRNEQFF. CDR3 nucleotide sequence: TGTGCCAGCAGCCCAAGCGGGCTAGCGGGCCGCAATGAGCAGTTCTTC.

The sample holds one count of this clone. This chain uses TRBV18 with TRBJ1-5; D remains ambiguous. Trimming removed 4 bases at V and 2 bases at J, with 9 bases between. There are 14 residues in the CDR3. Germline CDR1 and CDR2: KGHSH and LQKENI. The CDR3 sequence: CASSQGFGNQPQHF. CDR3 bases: TGTGCCAGCTCACAAGGTTTTGGCAATCAGCCCCAGCATTTT.

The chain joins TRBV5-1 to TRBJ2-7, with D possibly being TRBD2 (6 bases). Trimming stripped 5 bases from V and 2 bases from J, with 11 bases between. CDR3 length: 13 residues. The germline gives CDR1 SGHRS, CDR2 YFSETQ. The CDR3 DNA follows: TGCGCCAGCAGTGCTGGGACTCCCTACGAGCAGTACTTC. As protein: CASSAGTPYEQYF.

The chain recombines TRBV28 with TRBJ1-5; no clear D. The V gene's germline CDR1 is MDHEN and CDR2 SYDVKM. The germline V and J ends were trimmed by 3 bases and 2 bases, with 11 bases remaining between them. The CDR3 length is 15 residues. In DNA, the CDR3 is TGTGCCAGCAGTTTGAAGGGCCTGGGCAATCAGCCCCAGCATTTT. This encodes CASSLKGLGNQPQHF.

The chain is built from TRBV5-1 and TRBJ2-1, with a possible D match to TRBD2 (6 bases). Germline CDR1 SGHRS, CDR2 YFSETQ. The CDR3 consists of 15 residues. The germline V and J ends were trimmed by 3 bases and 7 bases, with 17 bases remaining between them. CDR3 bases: TGCGCCAGCAGCTGGACTACCCCCGAGGGAAATGAGCAGTTCTTC. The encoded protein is CASSWTTPEGNEQFF.

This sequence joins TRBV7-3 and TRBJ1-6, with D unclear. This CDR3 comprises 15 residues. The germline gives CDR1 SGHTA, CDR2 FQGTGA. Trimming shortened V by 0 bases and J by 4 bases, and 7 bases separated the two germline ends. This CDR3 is CASSLTSGYNSPLHF. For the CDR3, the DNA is TGTGCCAGCAGCTTAACCTCGGGTTATAATTCACCCCTCCACTTT. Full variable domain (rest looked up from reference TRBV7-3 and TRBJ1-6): GAGVSQTPSNKVTEKGKYVELRCDPISGHTALYWYRQSLGQGPEFLIYFQGTGAADDSGLPNDRFFAVRPEGSVSTLKIQRTERGDSAVYLCASSLTSGYNSPLHFGNGTRLTVT.

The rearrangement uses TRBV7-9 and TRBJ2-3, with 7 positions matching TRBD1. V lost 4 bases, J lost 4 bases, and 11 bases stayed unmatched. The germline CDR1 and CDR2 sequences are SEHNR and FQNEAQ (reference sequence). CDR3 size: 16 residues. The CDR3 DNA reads TGTGCCAGCAGCTCCTATCCCGACAGGGTAGCAGATACGCAGTATTTT. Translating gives CASSSYPDRVADTQYF.

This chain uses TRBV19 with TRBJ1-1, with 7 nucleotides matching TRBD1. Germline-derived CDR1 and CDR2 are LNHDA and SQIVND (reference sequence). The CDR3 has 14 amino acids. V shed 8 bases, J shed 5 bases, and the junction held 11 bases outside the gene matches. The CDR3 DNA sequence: TGTGCCAGTCCGGGACAGTCGGGGAATACTGAAGCTTTCTTT. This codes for CASPGQSGNTEAFF.

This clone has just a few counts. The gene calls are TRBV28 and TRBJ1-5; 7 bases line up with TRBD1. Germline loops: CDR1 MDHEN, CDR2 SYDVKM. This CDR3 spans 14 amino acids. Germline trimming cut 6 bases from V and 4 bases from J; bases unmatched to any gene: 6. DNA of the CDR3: TGTGCCAGCAGGCTGACAGGGTCAAATCAGCCCCAGCATTTT. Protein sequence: CASRLTGSNQPQHF.

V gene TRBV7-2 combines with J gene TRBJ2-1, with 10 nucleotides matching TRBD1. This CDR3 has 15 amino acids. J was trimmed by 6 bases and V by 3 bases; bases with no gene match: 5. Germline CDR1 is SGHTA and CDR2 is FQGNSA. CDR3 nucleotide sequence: TGTGCCAGCAGCTTCGGGACAGGGGTGGGCAATGAGCAGTTCTTC. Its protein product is CASSFGTGVGNEQFF. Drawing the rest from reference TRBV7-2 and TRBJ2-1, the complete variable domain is GAGVSQSPSNKVTEKGKDVELRCDPISGHTALYWYRQSLGQGLEFLIYFQGNSAPDKSGLPSDRFSAERTGGSVSTLTIQRTQQEDSAVYLCASSFGTGVGNEQFFGPGTRLTVL.

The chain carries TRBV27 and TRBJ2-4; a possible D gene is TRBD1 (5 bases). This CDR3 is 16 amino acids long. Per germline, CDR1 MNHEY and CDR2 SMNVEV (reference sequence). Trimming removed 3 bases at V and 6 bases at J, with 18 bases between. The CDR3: CASSFSPGAQGNIQYF. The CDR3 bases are TGTGCCAGCAGTTTCTCACCTGGGGCCCAGGGAAACATTCAGTACTTC.

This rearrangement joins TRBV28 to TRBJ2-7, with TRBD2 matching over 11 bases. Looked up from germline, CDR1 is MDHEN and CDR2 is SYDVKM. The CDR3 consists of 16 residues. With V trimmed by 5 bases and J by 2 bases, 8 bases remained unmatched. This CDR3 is CASSLLAGGPAYEQYF. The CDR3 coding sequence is TGTGCCAGCAGTCTCCTAGCGGGAGGACCTGCCTACGAGCAGTACTTC.

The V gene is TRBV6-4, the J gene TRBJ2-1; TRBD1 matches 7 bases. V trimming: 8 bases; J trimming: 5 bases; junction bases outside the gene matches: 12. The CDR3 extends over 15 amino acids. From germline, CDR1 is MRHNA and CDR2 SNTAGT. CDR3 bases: TGTGCCAGCTCACCAGACAGGGACGTAAACAATGAGCAGTTCTTC. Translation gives CASSPDRDVNNEQFF.

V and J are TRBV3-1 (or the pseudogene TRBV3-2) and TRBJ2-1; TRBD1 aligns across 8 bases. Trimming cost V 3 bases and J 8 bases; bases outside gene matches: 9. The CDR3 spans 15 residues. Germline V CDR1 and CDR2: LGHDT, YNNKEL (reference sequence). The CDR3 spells CASSHGQGLSDEQFF. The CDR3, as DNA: TGTGCCAGCAGCCATGGACAGGGTCTTTCCGATGAGCAGTTCTTC.

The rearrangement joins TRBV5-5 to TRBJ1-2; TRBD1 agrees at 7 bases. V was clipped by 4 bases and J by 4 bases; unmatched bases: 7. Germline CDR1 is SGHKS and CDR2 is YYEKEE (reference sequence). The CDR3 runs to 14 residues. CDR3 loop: CASSPWDSPYGYTF. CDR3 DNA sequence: TGTGCCAGCAGCCCTTGGGACAGCCCCTATGGCTACACCTTC.